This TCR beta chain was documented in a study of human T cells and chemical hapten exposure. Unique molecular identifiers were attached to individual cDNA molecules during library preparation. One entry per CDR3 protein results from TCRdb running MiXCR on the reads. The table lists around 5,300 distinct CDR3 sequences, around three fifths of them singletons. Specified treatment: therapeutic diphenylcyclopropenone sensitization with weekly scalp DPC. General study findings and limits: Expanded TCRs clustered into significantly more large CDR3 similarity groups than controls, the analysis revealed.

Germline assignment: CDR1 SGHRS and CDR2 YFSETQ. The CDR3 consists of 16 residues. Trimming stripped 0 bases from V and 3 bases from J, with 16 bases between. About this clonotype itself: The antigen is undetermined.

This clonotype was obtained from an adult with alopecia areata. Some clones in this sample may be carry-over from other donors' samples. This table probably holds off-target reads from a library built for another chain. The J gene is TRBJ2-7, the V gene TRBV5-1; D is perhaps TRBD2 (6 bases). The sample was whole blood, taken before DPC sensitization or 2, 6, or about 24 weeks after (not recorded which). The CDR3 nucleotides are TGCGCCAGCAGCTTGGCCCCCTCCGGGGGACGCTACGAGCAGTACTTC. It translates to CASSLAPSGGRYEQYF.